This TCR beta chain was profiled in a study of shared clonotypes between healthy human individuals (dated by TCRdb to the early 2020s). About the study as a whole: The cohort included three men and a couple of women between 18 and 49 years of age. For each donor, CD4 naive and CD4 memory were each given three plates, CD8 naive was given two plates, and CD8 memory was given one plate. Different laboratories and diverse techniques were used to prepare libraries and sequence TCR repertoires, to increase sequencing depth and limit assay-specific biases. The study deeply sequenced blood TCR repertoires of five healthy adults to estimate repertoire size and the extent of clonotype sharing between individuals. Leukapheresis yielded between about 0.85 and 10 billion PBMCs per donor. Broader findings and caveats from the paper: Incomplete sequencing was indicated by rarefaction of sorted-subset datasets, despite the large sequencing depth. Naive subsets generally had larger estimated clonotype richness than memory subsets. Across a few donors, about 4.5% of naive CD4, approximately 3.6% of naive CD8, roughly 2.2% of memory CD4, and approximately 0.42% of memory CD8 clonotypes were shared. Because the study included a small number of donors, the genetic and exposure-history diversity represented was limited. Compared with non-shared clonotypes, the clonotypes found in all four sorted-subset donors had higher generation probabilities. Based on pairwise subsampling, the degree of clonotype sharing among donors was expected to be affected by sequencing depth. Sampling was restricted to blood, and TCR repertoires in tissue are likely to differ from TCR repertoires in blood.

Donors were healthy HIV-negative adults with no recently reported acute infections or vaccinations. All donors were Caucasian adults living in Nashville, Tennessee, USA. CD4+ T cells were enriched through magnetic negative selection, after which naive cells were positively selected on CD45RA and the remaining negative fraction served as the memory subset. Blood was obtained by leukapheresis, after which PBMCs were separated by Ficoll-Histopaque density gradient centrifugation and cryopreserved in liquid nitrogen vapor phase. Purity and quantity of every magnetically sorted T cell population were checked by analytical flow cytometry. Each sorted fraction had its genomic DNA isolated and then quantified by UV absorbance on a Nanodrop 2000c. CDR1 SGHNT and CDR2 YYREEE are derived from the germline V gene (reference sequence). V and J are trimmed by 0 bases and 11 bases, and the gene matches miss 10 bases of the junction. The CDR3 runs 14 residues from the cysteine to the phenylalanine. The DNA shown is the 42-base CDR3, in frame from base 1.

This clone was seen repeatedly, ten times or more. Its antigen target is currently unknown. Within one base of it there is no much larger clone, and no base qualities were kept. Using the deep immunoSEQ assay, multiplex PCR amplified TCR CDR3 regions from genomic DNA. Extracted genomic DNA from each cell subset was spread evenly across all wells of several immunoSEQ 96-well plates, with each plate serving as a replicate. For sorted subsets, approximately 210 ng genomic DNA, equal to 25,000 to 35,000 T cell genomes, was loaded into each replicate PCR. The purified libraries were quantified using a Qubit 3.0 fluorometer, sized with a Bioanalyzer 2100, and then quantified again using the KAPA Library Quantification kit. A separate single-read 150-cycle Illumina NextSeq 550 flow cell was used to sequence each immunoSEQ 96-well plate. Under the source paper's analysis protocol: Because the immunoSEQ output held only junctional sequences and lacked quality scores, the filtering could not match the filtering applied to full-length reads. To assign V/J genes and CDR3, sequences were annotated against IMGT germline references using PyIR, a Python wrapper for IgBLAST v1.9. Any read was removed if the V/J assignment was weak (E-value above 1e-6), the CDR3 was missing, or the read contained stop codons, out-of-frame junctions, or ambiguous translated residues. V3J clonotypes were defined as sequences sharing the same inferred V gene, J gene, and CDR3 amino acid sequence. To compute the percentage overlap between repertoires, the number of shared unique clonotypes was divided by the size of the smaller repertoire. Three approaches were used to assess repertoire richness: RTK rarefaction, the Chao1 estimator, and Recon v2.1 estimates of unobserved clonotypes. Generation probabilities for all TCRbeta clonotypes obtained by the gDNA method from a handful of donors were computed using OLGA. Sourced from immuneACCESS, this table was stored by TCRdb with only in-frame sequences that have V and J called. A share of the clones is absent; for the studies checked, an unresolved V gene accounts for under half, and the remainder has no known explanation. V and J calls and clone size follow that table, whereas D and trimming were derived from the DNA. Counted in this sample were 950,000 to 1,200,000 clones; around 77% of them appeared once. Roughly 0.83% of the sample lies in the top ten.

The clonotype comes from a young man in good health. Some clones in this sample may be carry-over from other donors' samples. Sample: memory CD4+ T cells from PBMCs. This specimen's cell subset or site label, interpreted: CD45RA-negative fraction. The chain was built from TRBV5-4 and TRBJ1-1, with 7 junctional bases fitting TRBD1. The CDR3 reads as follows: CASSLETGHVSAFF. The base sequence is TGTGCCAGCAGCTTGGAGACAGGGCATGTTTCCGCTTTCTTT.